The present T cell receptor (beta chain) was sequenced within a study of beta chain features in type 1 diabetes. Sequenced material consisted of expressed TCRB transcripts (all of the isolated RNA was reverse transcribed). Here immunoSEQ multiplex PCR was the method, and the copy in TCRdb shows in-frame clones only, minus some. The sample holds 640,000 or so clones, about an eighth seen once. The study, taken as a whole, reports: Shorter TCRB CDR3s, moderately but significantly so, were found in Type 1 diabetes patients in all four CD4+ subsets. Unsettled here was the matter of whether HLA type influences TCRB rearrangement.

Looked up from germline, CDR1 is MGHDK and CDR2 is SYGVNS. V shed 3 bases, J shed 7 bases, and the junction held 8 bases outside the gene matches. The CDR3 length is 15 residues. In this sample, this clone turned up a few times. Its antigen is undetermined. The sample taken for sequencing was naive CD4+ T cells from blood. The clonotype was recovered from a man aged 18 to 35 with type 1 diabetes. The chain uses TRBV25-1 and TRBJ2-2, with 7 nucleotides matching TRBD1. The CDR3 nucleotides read TGTGCCAGCAGTGACACACAGGGGAGAGGCGGGGAGCTGTTTTTT. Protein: CASSDTQGRGGELFF.